The 18 T cell receptor beta chains below come from one sample, sequenced in a study of blood T cell repertoires in COVID-19. Clones were sequenced by immunoSEQ multiplex PCR, and TCRdb holds only the in-frame ones, with some missing. The sample gives some 150,000 clones, around 86% of which show up once; around 2.3% is in the top ten. Specimen: peripheral blood. Receptors originate from a man aged 50 to 59 with active COVID-19.

This clone has a handful of counts. This chain uses TRBV4-3 with TRBJ2-7; unclear D gene. Trimming took off 0 bases at V and 7 bases at J, with 13 bases between the two ends. CDR1 is LGHNA, CDR2 YSLEER, per germline. CDR3 size: 14 residues. Here the CDR3 reads CASSQDGTSLEQYF. The CDR3 DNA reads TGCGCCAGCAGCCAAGACGGTACGTCGCTGGAGCAGTACTTC.

This chain connects TRBV11-2 to TRBJ2-5, with a tentative D call TRBD2 (6 bases). Germline V lookup: CDR1 SGHAT, CDR2 FQNNGV. Trimming removed 5 bases at V and 7 bases at J, with 14 bases between. The CDR3 runs 13 residues. The CDR3 DNA reads TGTGCCAGCAGCGAAGGGACTGGGTCGACCCAGTACTTC. Encoded protein: CASSEGTGSTQYF.

V usage is TRBV5-1 and J usage is TRBJ2-2, with D tentatively TRBD2 (5 bases). With 6 bases removed from V and 4 bases from J, the gap between germline ends came to 13 bases. The CDR3 totals 14 residues. Germline V lookup: CDR1 SGHRS, CDR2 YFSETQ. In DNA form, the CDR3 reads TGCGCCAGCACCCCGGAGGCCTCCACCGGGGAGCTGTTTTTT. Translating gives CASTPEASTGELFF. The variable domain in full, completed from reference TRBV5-1 and TRBJ2-2, reads KAGVTQTPRYLIKTRGQQVTLSCSPISGHRSVSWYQQTPGQGLQFLFEYFSETQRNKGNFPGRFSGRQFSNSRSEMNVSTLELGDSALYLCASTPEASTGELFFGEGSRLTVL.

This clone was seen only a few times. The chain recombines TRBV30 with TRBJ2-7; 7 bases are shared with TRBD1. Germline V CDR1 and CDR2: GTSNPN, SVGIG (reference sequence). The trim removed 5 bases at V and 2 bases at J, leaving 6 bases unmatched. The CDR3 is 13 residues long. The CDR3 spells CAWRQGPTYEQYF. CDR3 nucleotides: TGTGCCTGGCGACAGGGCCCCACCTACGAGCAGTACTTC.

This rearrangement joins TRBV19 to TRBJ2-3, with D perhaps TRBD2 (6 bases). Germline CDR1 reads LNHDA; CDR2 reads SQIVND (reference sequence). V was cut by 5 bases and J by 2 bases, with 11 bases left in between. The CDR3 is 14 amino acids. Written as DNA, the CDR3 is TGTGCCAGTAGTCAGGGACTGCACACAGATACGCAGTATTTT. Translation: CASSQGLHTDTQYF.

The chain joins TRBV7-9 to TRBJ2-3; 11 positions agree with TRBD2. This CDR3 is 16 amino acids long. Germline CDR1 is SEHNR and CDR2 is FQNEAQ (reference sequence). The J segment lost 0 bases and the V segment lost 5 bases, leaving 4 bases of the junction unmatched. CDR3 loop: CASSLRTSGSTDTQYF. The CDR3 nucleotides are TGTGCCAGCAGCCTCCGGACTAGCGGGAGCACAGATACGCAGTATTTT.

The chain recombines TRBV6-6 with TRBJ1-6, with TRBD1 identical over 9 bases. CDR1 and CDR2 (germline): MNHNY, SVGAGI (reference sequence). CDR3 size: 15 residues. With 6 bases clipped from V and 8 bases from J, the junction kept 8 bases outside the gene matches. The CDR3 is CASRTIQGAHSPLHF. The CDR3 nucleotides read TGTGCCAGCAGAACTATACAGGGGGCCCATTCACCCCTCCACTTT.

This clone was observed a few times. The V and J genes are TRBV5-6 and TRBJ1-2; D unresolved. Germline assignment: CDR1 SGHDT and CDR2 YYEEEE. V lost 0 bases to trimming and J lost 0 bases, with 6 bases between them. This CDR3 contains 14 residues. The CDR3 sequence: CASSLGSSNYGYTF. The CDR3 DNA sequence: TGTGCCAGCAGCTTGGGTAGCTCTAACTATGGCTACACCTTC.

In nucleotides, the CDR3 is TGTGCCAGTAGGTACAGGGCAGCTGGGAACACTGAAGCTTTCTTT. It specifies CASRYRAAGNTEAFF. The chain links TRBV19 to TRBJ1-1; D is possibly TRBD1 (6 bases). This CDR3 comprises 15 residues. Between the trimmed V and J ends, which lost 6 bases and 1 base, there was a span of 15 bases. Germline CDR1 is LNHDA and CDR2 is SQIVND (reference sequence).

V usage is TRBV6-6 and J usage is TRBJ1-2, with D possibly matching TRBD1 (6 bases). Germline V gene data show CDR1 as MNHNY and CDR2 as SVGAGI (reference sequence). The V and J ends lost 6 bases and 2 bases respectively, with 10 bases between them. This CDR3 contains 13 residues. CDR3 loop: CASSPDRNYGYTF. The DNA of the CDR3 is TGTGCCAGCAGCCCAGACAGGAACTATGGCTACACCTTC.

V and J are TRBV4-1 and TRBJ1-1, with a tentative D call TRBD1 (5 bases). The CDR3 runs 17 residues. Trimming cost V 1 base and J 4 bases, with 19 bases left between them. The germline gives CDR1 MGHRA, CDR2 YSYEKL. CDR3 residues: CASSQGRAGMLGTEAFF. The CDR3 nucleotides are TGCGCCAGCAGCCAAGGTAGGGCAGGGATGTTGGGCACTGAAGCTTTCTTT.

This clone appeared a single time. The chain joins TRBV27 to TRBJ2-1; D gene ambiguous. This CDR3 is 12 amino acids long. Germline loops: CDR1 MNHEY, CDR2 SMNVEV (reference sequence). The V end lost 6 bases, the J end lost 5 bases, and 8 bases lay between the germline ends. CDR3 in amino acids: CASSRVDNEQFF. The CDR3, as DNA: TGTGCCAGCAGCCGAGTGGACAATGAGCAGTTCTTC.

In DNA form, the CDR3 reads TGTGCCAGTCGGGACAGCAAAAGATACAATGAGCAGTTCTTC. Its protein is CASRDSKRYNEQFF. The V call is TRBV19, the J call TRBJ2-1; 7 bases agree with TRBD1. The CDR3 sequence is 14 residues long. V shed 8 bases, J shed 4 bases, and the junction held 8 bases outside the gene matches. Germline values: CDR1 LNHDA, CDR2 SQIVND (reference sequence).

The chain recombines TRBV5-4 with TRBJ2-2, with no clear D. The length of the CDR3 is 15 residues. Trimming left V 1 base short and J 7 bases short, with 14 bases between. Germline assignment: CDR1 SGHNT and CDR2 YYREEE (reference sequence). CDR3 nucleotide sequence: TGTGCCAGCAGCTTGAATCCCACGTCGGGCGGGGAGCTGTTTTTT. It specifies CASSLNPTSGGELFF.

The chain carries TRBV5-4 and TRBJ2-1; the match to TRBD1 covers 8 bases. Germline CDR1 SGHNT, CDR2 YYREEE (reference sequence). V trimming: 5 bases; J trimming: 6 bases; junction bases outside the gene matches: 4. This CDR3 contains 13 residues. The chain's CDR3 is CASSTDRVNEQFF. In DNA, the CDR3 is TGTGCCAGCAGTACGGACAGGGTCAATGAGCAGTTCTTC. Drawing the rest from reference TRBV5-4 and TRBJ2-1, the complete variable domain is ETGVTQSPTHLIKTRGQQVTLRCSSQSGHNTVSWYQQALGQGPQFIFQYYREEENGRGNFPPRFSGLQFPNYSSELNVNALELDDSALYLCASSTDRVNEQFFGPGTRLTVL.

Worth noting for this clone: Other DNA sequences in the same sample also yield this CDR3. CDR3 in DNA: TGTGCCAGCAGCTTAGCTATATCTGGAAACACCATATATTTT. This gives the protein CASSLAISGNTIYF. The rearrangement links TRBV7-9 to TRBJ1-3, with no clear D. Germline CDR1 SEHNR, CDR2 FQNEAQ (reference sequence). Between the trimmed V and J ends, which lost 0 bases and 1 base, there was a span of 4 bases. The CDR3 consists of 14 residues.

The V and J genes are TRBV25-1 and TRBJ1-3; 7 bases match TRBD1. CDR3 length: 14 residues. Trimming removed 6 bases from V and 2 bases from J; junction bases left unmatched: 4. Germline lookup yields CDR1 MGHDK and CDR2 SYGVNS. The CDR3 sequence is CASRKQGAGNTIYF. The CDR3 bases are TGTGCCAGCAGGAAGCAGGGGGCTGGAAACACCATATATTTT.

The J gene is TRBJ2-1, the V gene TRBV6-6, with 7 bases fitting TRBD1. The CDR3 spans 13 residues. V was clipped by 10 bases and J by 10 bases; unmatched bases: 13. CDR1 is MNHNY and CDR2 is SVGAGI in the germline V gene (reference sequence). Written as DNA, the CDR3 is TGTGCCACACACTTAAGGGGGCCCGGGGAGCAGTTCTTC. Translation gives CATHLRGPGEQFF.